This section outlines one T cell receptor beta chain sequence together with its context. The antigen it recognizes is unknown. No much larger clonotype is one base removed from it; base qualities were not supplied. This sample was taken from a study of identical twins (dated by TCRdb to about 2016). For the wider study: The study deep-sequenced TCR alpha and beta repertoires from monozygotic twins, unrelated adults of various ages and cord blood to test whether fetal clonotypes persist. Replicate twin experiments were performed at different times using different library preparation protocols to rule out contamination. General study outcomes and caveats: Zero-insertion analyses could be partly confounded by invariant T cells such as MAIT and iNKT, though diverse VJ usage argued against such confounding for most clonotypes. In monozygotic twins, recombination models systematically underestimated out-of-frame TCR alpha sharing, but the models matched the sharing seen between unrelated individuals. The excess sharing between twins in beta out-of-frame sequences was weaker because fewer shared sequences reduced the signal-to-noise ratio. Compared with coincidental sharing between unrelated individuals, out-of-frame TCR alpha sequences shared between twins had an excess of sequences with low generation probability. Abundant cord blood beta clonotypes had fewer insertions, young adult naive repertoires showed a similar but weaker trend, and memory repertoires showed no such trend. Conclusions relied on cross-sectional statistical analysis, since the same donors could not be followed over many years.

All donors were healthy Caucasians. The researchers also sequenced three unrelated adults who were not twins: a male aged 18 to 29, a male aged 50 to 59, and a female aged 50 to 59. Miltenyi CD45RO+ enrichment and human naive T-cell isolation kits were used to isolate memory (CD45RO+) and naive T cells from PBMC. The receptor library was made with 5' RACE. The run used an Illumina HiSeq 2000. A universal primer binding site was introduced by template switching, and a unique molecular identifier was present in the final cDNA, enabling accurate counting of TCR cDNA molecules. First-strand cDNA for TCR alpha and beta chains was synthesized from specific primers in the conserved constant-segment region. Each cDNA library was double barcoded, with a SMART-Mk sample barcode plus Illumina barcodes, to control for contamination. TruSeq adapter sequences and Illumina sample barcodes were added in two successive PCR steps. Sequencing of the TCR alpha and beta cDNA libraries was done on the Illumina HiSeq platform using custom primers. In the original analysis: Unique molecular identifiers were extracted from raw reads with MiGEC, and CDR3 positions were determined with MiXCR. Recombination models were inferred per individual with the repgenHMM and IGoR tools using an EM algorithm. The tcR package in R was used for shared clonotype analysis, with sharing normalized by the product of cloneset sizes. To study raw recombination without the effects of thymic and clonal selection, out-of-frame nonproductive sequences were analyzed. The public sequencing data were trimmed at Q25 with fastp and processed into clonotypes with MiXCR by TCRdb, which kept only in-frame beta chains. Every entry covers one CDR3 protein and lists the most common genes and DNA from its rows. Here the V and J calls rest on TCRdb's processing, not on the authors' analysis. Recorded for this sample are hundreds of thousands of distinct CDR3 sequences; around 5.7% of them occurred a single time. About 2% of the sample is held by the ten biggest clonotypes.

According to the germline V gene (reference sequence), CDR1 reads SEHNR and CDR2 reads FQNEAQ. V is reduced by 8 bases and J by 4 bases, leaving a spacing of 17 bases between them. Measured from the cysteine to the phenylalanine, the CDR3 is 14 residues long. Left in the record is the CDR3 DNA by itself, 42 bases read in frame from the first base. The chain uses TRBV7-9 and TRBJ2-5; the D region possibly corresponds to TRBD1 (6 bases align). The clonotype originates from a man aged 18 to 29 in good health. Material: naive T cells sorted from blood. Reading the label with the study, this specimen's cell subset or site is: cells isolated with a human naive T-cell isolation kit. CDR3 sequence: CASGRNRDRETQYF. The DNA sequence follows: TGTGCCAGCGGCAGAAACAGGGACCGAGAGACCCAGTACTTC.